Below, 32 T cell receptor beta chains from the same sample are listed, as sequenced in a study of blood T cell repertoires in COVID-19 (TCRdb year 2020). Library construction relied on the immunoSEQ multiplex PCR assay. Not all clones reach the TCRdb copy of this immuneACCESS table, which keeps in-frame sequences only. Checked studies attribute under half of the gap to unresolved V genes and leave the rest unexplained. The sample table records fewer than 35,000 clones; roughly nine tenths of these occur just once. Nearly 10% of the sample is held by the ten biggest clonotypes. The specimen was peripheral blood. Receptors were obtained from a human donor with active COVID-19. The donor label of this sample is uncertain.

Only one count was recorded for this clone. The chain recombines TRBV5-4 with TRBJ2-7; 8 nucleotides agree with TRBD1. This CDR3 has 13 amino acids. V lost 1 base to trimming and J lost 3 bases; unmatched junction nucleotides: 0. Germline V lookup: CDR1 SGHNT, CDR2 YYREEE (reference sequence). The CDR3 loop is CASSLTGGYEQYF. CDR3 nucleotides: TGTGCCAGCAGCTTGACAGGGGGCTACGAGCAGTACTTC. The full variable domain, its missing parts supplied by reference TRBV5-4 and TRBJ2-7, is ETGVTQSPTHLIKTRGQQVTLRCSSQSGHNTVSWYQQALGQGPQFIFQYYREEENGRGNFPPRFSGLQFPNYSSELNVNALELDDSALYLCASSLTGGYEQYFGPGTRLTVT.

The chain links TRBV19 to TRBJ2-1, with D tentatively TRBD2 (5 bases). Looked up from germline, CDR1 is LNHDA and CDR2 is SQIVND (reference sequence). Trimming took off 7 bases at V and 1 base at J, with 11 bases between the two ends. The CDR3 spans 14 residues. CDR3 region: CASTPLGSYNEQFF. The CDR3 bases are TGTGCCAGTACCCCACTAGGATCCTACAATGAGCAGTTCTTC.

V gene TRBV5-1 combines with J gene TRBJ2-7; no definite D call. The length of the CDR3 is 13 residues. CDR1 and CDR2 from the germline V gene are SGHRS and YFSETQ. V lost 4 bases to trimming and J lost 2 bases, with 10 bases between them. The CDR3 is CASSATLTYEQYF. The CDR3 DNA is TGCGCCAGCAGCGCGACACTCACCTACGAGCAGTACTTC.

The chain joins TRBV4-3 to TRBJ2-3; TRBD2 agrees at 11 bases. There are 16 residues in the CDR3. Germline V lookup: CDR1 LGHNA, CDR2 YSLEER. V shed 1 base, J shed 6 bases, and the junction held 6 bases outside the gene matches. DNA for the CDR3: TGCGCCAGCAGCCAAGGGAATAGCGGGAGGGGGGATACGCAGTATTTT. Protein sequence: CASSQGNSGRGDTQYF.

V is TRBV19 and J is TRBJ2-1; 10 nucleotides align to TRBD2. This CDR3 is built from 15 residues. CDR1 and CDR2 (germline): LNHDA, SQIVND (reference sequence). V shed 4 bases and J 9 bases; nucleotides not matched to a gene: 9. The CDR3 is CASSNRPSGGGEQFF. The CDR3 bases are TGTGCCAGTAGTAACCGCCCTAGCGGGGGAGGTGAGCAGTTCTTC.

The V gene is TRBV27, the J gene TRBJ2-2, with D possibly matching TRBD1 (6 bases). V lost 0 bases, J lost 7 bases, and 12 bases lay in between. There are 15 residues in the CDR3. CDR1 is MNHEY, CDR2 SMNVEV, per germline (reference sequence). The CDR3 DNA reads TGTGCCAGCAGTTTATCAGGGCTAGGGGGCGGGGAGCTGTTTTTT. Translated, it gives CASSLSGLGGGELFF.

The J gene is TRBJ2-7, the V gene TRBV5-3, with a weak D call TRBD1 (7 bases). TRBV5-3 is placed among ORFs of uncertain function. CDR3 length: 16 residues. With 6 bases removed from V and 6 bases from J, the gap between germline ends came to 25 bases. CDR3 in amino acids: CARTPRQGLFRCEQYF. DNA for the CDR3: TGTGCCAGAACGCCGCGACAGGGACTTTTTCGCTGCGAGCAGTACTTC.

The gene calls are TRBV4-3 and TRBJ2-3; 10 positions match TRBD2. V shed 4 bases, J shed 1 base, and the junction held 8 bases outside the gene matches. In germline, CDR1 is LGHNA, CDR2 YSLEER. The CDR3 has 17 amino acids. Written as DNA, the CDR3 is TGCGCCAGCAGCCTAGCGGGGGGCGGGACAGGCACAGATACGCAGTATTTT. Translating it yields CASSLAGGGTGTDTQYF.

The V and J genes are TRBV28 and TRBJ1-2; the match to TRBD1 covers 7 bases. CDR1 is MDHEN, CDR2 SYDVKM, per germline. The CDR3 consists of 14 residues. Trimming cost V 6 bases and J 4 bases; bases outside gene matches: 8. As DNA, the CDR3 is TGTGCCAGCAGCCTGACAGGGCCCCCCTATGGCTACACCTTC. It codes for CASSLTGPPYGYTF.

This chain joins TRBV6-2 or TRBV6-3 and TRBJ2-2, with 9 bases aligning to TRBD1. V shed 4 bases, J shed 4 bases, and the junction held 4 bases outside the gene matches. Per the germline V gene, CDR1 is MNHEY and CDR2 is SVGEGT. The CDR3 runs to 15 residues. Written as DNA, the CDR3 is TGTGCCAGCAGTTCTCGGGACAGGGTCACCGGGGAGCTGTTTTTT. Its protein is CASSSRDRVTGELFF.

The rearrangement joins TRBV27 to TRBJ1-5; D is unclear. CDR3 length: 15 residues. The germline V gene has CDR1 MNHEY and CDR2 SMNVEV (reference sequence). Between the trimmed V and J ends, which lost 2 bases and 0 bases, there was a span of 8 bases. The CDR3 loop is CASSLGQFSNQPQHF. CDR3 nucleotide sequence: TGTGCCAGCAGTTTAGGGCAGTTTAGCAATCAGCCCCAGCATTTT.

Worth noting for this clone: At one of its ends the junction is not consistent with the germline gene, which may arise from a read error. The chain has TRBV30 and TRBJ2-7, with TRBD2 identical over 8 bases. The CDR3 consists of 12 residues. Germline lookup yields CDR1 GTSNPN and CDR2 SVGIG (reference sequence). CDR3 sequence (DNA): TGTGCCACCCGGACTAGCTCCCACGAGCAGTACTTC. Encoded protein: CATRTSSHEQYF.

This clone was observed a single time. DNA for the CDR3: TGTGCCAGCAGTTATCTAGCGGGAGAGGGGACCCAGTACTTC. Its protein is CASSYLAGEGTQYF. V usage is TRBV6-2 or TRBV6-3 and J usage is TRBJ2-5, with TRBD2 matching 10 bases. CDR1 is MNHEY, CDR2 SVGEGT, per germline. The CDR3 consists of 14 residues. The V gene end was trimmed by 3 bases and the J gene end by 7 bases; junction bases not matched to a gene: 5.

As for this clone: The junction differs from germline at one of its ends, possibly a read error. The chain employs TRBV7-3 and TRBJ2-2; tentative D call: TRBD2 (5 bases). The CDR3 is 16 residues long. Germline CDR1 reads SGHTA; CDR2 reads FQGTGA. CDR3 sequence reads: CASSLYPPGNAGELFF. The CDR3 DNA is TGTGCCAGCAGCTTATATCCACCGGGGAACGCCGGGGAGCTGTTTTTT.

V and J are TRBV7-2 and TRBJ2-7; D is ambiguous. The CDR3 length is 14 residues. The germline V gene has CDR1 SGHTA and CDR2 FQGNSA. The V gene lost 0 bases and the J gene lost 0 bases, with 6 bases spanning the gap. The CDR3 here is CASSLAQLSYEQYF. The CDR3 DNA follows: TGTGCCAGCAGCTTAGCACAGCTCTCCTACGAGCAGTACTTC.

The chain links TRBV6-5 to TRBJ1-2; a possible D gene is TRBD1 (6 bases). Germline-derived CDR1 and CDR2 are MNHEY and SVGAGI. V lost 4 bases and J 4 bases, leaving 7 bases between the germline ends. The CDR3 covers 12 residues. CDR3 protein: CASSSTGYGYTF. CDR3 sequence (DNA): TGTGCCAGCAGTTCGACAGGCTATGGCTACACCTTC.

This clone appeared a single time. This chain connects TRBV19 to TRBJ2-5; tentative D call: TRBD2 (7 bases). The CDR3 has 14 residues. The germline CDR1 and CDR2 sequences are LNHDA and SQIVND (reference sequence). V lost 3 bases to trimming and J lost 4 bases, with 12 bases between them. The CDR3 loop is CASSIGGGGETQYF. In DNA, the CDR3 is TGTGCCAGTAGTATCGGAGGGGGGGGAGAGACCCAGTACTTC. The complete variable domain, with remaining parts taken from reference TRBV19 and TRBJ2-5, reads DGGITQSPKYLFRKEGQNVTLSCEQNLNHDAMYWYRQDPGQGLRLIYYSQIVNDFQKGDIAEGYSVSREKKESFPLTVTSAQKNPTAFYLCASSIGGGGETQYFGPGTRLLVL.

The chain recombines TRBV27 with TRBJ1-3; D is undetermined. This CDR3 comprises 16 residues. Trimming removed 3 bases from V and 2 bases from J, with 14 bases in between. Per the germline V gene, CDR1 is MNHEY and CDR2 is SMNVEV (reference sequence). The CDR3 DNA reads as TGTGCCAGCAGTTTTTCCGGAGTCGGGACTGGAAACACCATATATTTT. Amino acids: CASSFSGVGTGNTIYF.

The V and J genes are TRBV29-1 and TRBJ2-1; D perhaps matches TRBD2 (6 bases). CDR3 length equals 14 residues. The V gene lost 4 bases and the J gene lost 1 base, with 11 bases spanning the gap. Germline V gene lookup returns CDR1 SQVTM and CDR2 ANQGSEA. The CDR3 here is CSVGGGWSYNEQFF. CDR3 sequence (DNA): TGCAGCGTTGGGGGAGGCTGGTCCTACAATGAGCAGTTCTTC.

The V and J genes are TRBV30 and TRBJ2-1; 11 bases align to TRBD2. CDR1 and CDR2 from the germline V gene are GTSNPN and SVGIG (reference sequence). The CDR3 consists of 16 residues. Trimming took 0 bases from V and 4 from J; bases not matched to a gene: 5. This chain's CDR3 is CAWSVGTSGPYNEQFF. For the CDR3, the DNA is TGTGCCTGGAGTGTAGGGACTAGCGGCCCTTACAATGAGCAGTTCTTC.

This clone was seen once. CDR3 protein: CASSGSAYEQYF. The CDR3 region has the DNA TGTGCCAGCAGCGGGAGCGCCTACGAGCAGTACTTC. The gene calls are TRBV6-6 and TRBJ2-7, with a tentative D call TRBD2 (6 bases). The CDR3 is 12 residues long. Trimming shortened V by 6 bases and J by 2 bases, and 8 bases separated the two germline ends. Germline CDR1 reads MNHNY; CDR2 reads SVGAGI (reference sequence).

The sample holds a few counts of this clone. This chain joins TRBV7-3 and TRBJ2-2; a weak D match, TRBD2 (6 bases). V was pared by 3 bases and J by 4 bases, with 18 bases between. The CDR3 is 17 residues long. The germline V gene encodes CDR1 SGHTA and CDR2 FQGTGA. The CDR3 sequence: CASSLKTLGLSTGELFF. The CDR3 nucleotides are TGTGCCAGCAGCTTGAAAACCCTTGGACTAAGCACCGGGGAGCTGTTTTTT.

The chain employs TRBV11-2 and TRBJ2-7; the match to TRBD1 covers 9 bases. Trimming removed 4 bases from V and 2 bases from J; junction bases left unmatched: 6. Germline CDR1 SGHAT, CDR2 FQNNGV. The CDR3 totals 15 residues. The DNA of the CDR3 is TGTGCCAGCAGCTCATTGACAGGGGGGCCCTACGAGCAGTACTTC. This gives the protein CASSSLTGGPYEQYF.

The CDR3 nucleotides read TGTGCCAGCAGGCCGACAGGTAGCCTCTCACCCCTCCACTTT. This codes for CASRPTGSLSPLHF. This chain links TRBV27 with TRBJ1-6; tentatively, D is TRBD1 (6 bases). The CDR3 consists of 14 residues. In germline, CDR1 is MNHEY, CDR2 SMNVEV (reference sequence). Trimming removed 6 bases from V and 10 bases from J, with 16 bases in between.

The rearrangement uses TRBV30 and TRBJ2-3, with TRBD1 matching 8 bases. This CDR3 has 13 residues. Germline-derived CDR1 and CDR2 are GTSNPN and SVGIG (reference sequence). The ends lost 8 bases at V and 2 bases at J; junction bases unmatched: 6. The CDR3 reads CALQTGVTDTQYF. DNA of the CDR3: TGTGCCCTTCAGACAGGGGTCACAGATACGCAGTATTTT.

This sequence joins TRBV19 and TRBJ2-1, with 11 positions matching TRBD2. V gave up 3 bases and J gave up 1 base; unmatched junction bases: 8. There are 18 residues in the CDR3. CDR1 and CDR2 from the germline V gene are LNHDA and SQIVND (reference sequence). The CDR3 DNA follows: TGTGCCAGTAGTATCAAAGGTAGCGGGAGGGTGTCCTACAATGAGCAGTTCTTC. The encoded protein is CASSIKGSGRVSYNEQFF.

The genes are TRBV4-3 and TRBJ2-7, with D possibly matching TRBD1 (6 bases). CDR3 length: 18 amino acids. Germline V gene lookup returns CDR1 LGHNA and CDR2 YSLEER. The ends were cut back, 0 bases at V and 2 bases at J, with 20 bases in the middle. For the CDR3, the DNA is TGCGCCAGCAGCCAAGATTCTCAGGACACAGGGTTCACCTACGAGCAGTACTTC. Its protein is CASSQDSQDTGFTYEQYF.

The rearrangement links TRBV7-2 to TRBJ2-5, with TRBD2 matching over 9 bases. Germline V gives CDR1 SGHTA, CDR2 FQGNSA. There are 13 residues in the CDR3. J lost 5 bases, V lost 7 bases, and 5 bases had no gene match. CDR3 sequence reads: CASISGTSETQYF. CDR3 in DNA: TGTGCCAGCATCTCGGGGACTAGCGAGACCCAGTACTTC.

The chain couples TRBV3-1 (or the pseudogene TRBV3-2) to TRBJ2-1; 15 bases are shared with TRBD2. The germline gives CDR1 LGHDT, CDR2 YNNKEL (reference sequence). This CDR3 is built from 15 residues. Trimming at V came to 4 bases and at J to 7 bases, leaving 2 bases not matched to a gene. CDR3 residues: CASSLGLAGGNEQFF. In nucleotides, the CDR3 is TGTGCCAGCAGCCTAGGACTAGCGGGGGGGAATGAGCAGTTCTTC.

The rearrangement uses TRBV2 and TRBJ1-6; D gene ambiguous. V was shortened by 7 bases and J by 0 bases, with 16 bases between the two germline ends. This CDR3 is 17 amino acids long. From germline, CDR1 is SNHLY and CDR2 FYNNEI. CDR3 coding DNA: TGTGCCAGCATCCCCACCTCGGGGAGCTCCTATAATTCACCCCTCCACTTT. Protein sequence: CASIPTSGSSYNSPLHF.

In DNA form, the CDR3 reads TGTGCCAGCAGCGTACAGGGTCGGCAGCCCCAGCATTTT. Amino acid sequence: CASSVQGRQPQHF. The V call is TRBV5-4, the J call TRBJ1-5, with D possibly TRBD1 on 6 matching bases. CDR3 length: 13 amino acids. Germline CDR1 SGHNT, CDR2 YYREEE (reference sequence). Deletions cut 4 bases from V and 7 bases from J, with 12 bases between.

The chain employs TRBV13 and TRBJ2-1; tentative D call: TRBD1 (6 bases). The CDR3 totals 15 residues. The V and J ends lost 1 base and 1 base respectively, with 8 bases between them. Germline CDR1 PRHDT, CDR2 FYEKMQ (reference sequence). CDR3 amino acids: CASSLVRGSYNEQFF. Written as DNA, the CDR3 is TGTGCCAGCAGCTTAGTGAGGGGGTCCTACAATGAGCAGTTCTTC.